This paragraph reports one TCR beta chain. Its antigen is unknown. The table came from immunoSEQ multiplex PCR; TCRdb's copy has only in-frame clones and leaves some out. The sample lists 12,000 or so clones; 86% were seen once. The data derive from a study of chemoradiotherapy in HPV16-positive cancers. Germline assignment: CDR1 MNHEY and CDR2 SVGAGI. V shed 0 bases and J shed 4 bases, with 6 bases lying between them. The CDR3 is 13 residues long. Findings and limits, study-wide: Only a couple of HPV16-positive patients supplied the functional HPV-specificity definition.

This clonotype originated in a human donor with HPV-associated anogenital cancer. This rearrangement joins TRBV6-5 to TRBJ1-1; no firm D call. The sample was blood, taken from a patient who underwent chemoradiotherapy. CDR3 in DNA: TGTGCCAGCAGTTACTCAGAAGTCACTGAAGCTTTCTTT. Protein product: CASSYSEVTEAFF.